This paragraph reports one T cell receptor (beta chain). Its antigen remains unidentified. The sample originates from a study of cytomegalovirus exposure and HLA in healthy donors. For the study at large: Among the 398 donors who were genotyped, roughly 85% fell in the genetic ancestry cluster that is associated with self-reported Caucasian donors.

The primer mix had 60 Vbeta and 13 Jbeta primers. Produced via immunoSEQ multiplex PCR; TCRdb's table is partial and in-frame only. Of about 190,000 clones in the sample, about 81% were seen once. The V and J ends lost 4 bases and 2 bases, in that order; junction bases with no gene match: 4. CDR1 is LNHDA, CDR2 SQIVND, per germline (reference sequence). CDR3 length equals 14 residues. Study-level results: A later analysis revealed that TCR association rates differed between HLA loci, peaking at DRB1 and bottoming out at HLA-C. An assumption of roughly uniform sequencing depth across donors underlay the presence/absence analyses.

The TCR comes from a man younger than 45 in good health and CMV-seropositive. Material: PBMCs. The rearrangement links TRBV19 to TRBJ2-7; 8 nucleotides align to TRBD2. The CDR3 DNA reads TGTGCCAGTAGTACCGGGGGGGCGACCTACGAGCAGTACTTC. Translating it yields CASSTGGATYEQYF. The entire variable domain, with the rest obtained from reference TRBV19 and TRBJ2-7, is as follows: DGGITQSPKYLFRKEGQNVTLSCEQNLNHDAMYWYRQDPGQGLRLIYYSQIVNDFQKGDIAEGYSVSREKKESFPLTVTSAQKNPTAFYLCASSTGGATYEQYFGPGTRLTVT.